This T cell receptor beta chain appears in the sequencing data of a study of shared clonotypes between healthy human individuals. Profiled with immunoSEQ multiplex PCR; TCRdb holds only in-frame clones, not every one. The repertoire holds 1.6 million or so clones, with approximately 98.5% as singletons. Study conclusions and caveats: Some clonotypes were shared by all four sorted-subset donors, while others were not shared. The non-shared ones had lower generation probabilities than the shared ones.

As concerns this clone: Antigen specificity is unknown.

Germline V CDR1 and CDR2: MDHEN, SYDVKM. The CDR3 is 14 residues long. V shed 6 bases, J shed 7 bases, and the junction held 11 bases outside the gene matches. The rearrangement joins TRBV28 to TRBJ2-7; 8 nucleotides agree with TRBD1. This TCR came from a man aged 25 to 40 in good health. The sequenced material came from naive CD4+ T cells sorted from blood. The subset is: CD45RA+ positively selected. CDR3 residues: CASRAGQGPWEQYF. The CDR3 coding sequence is TGTGCCAGCAGGGCAGGACAGGGCCCCTGGGAGCAGTACTTC.